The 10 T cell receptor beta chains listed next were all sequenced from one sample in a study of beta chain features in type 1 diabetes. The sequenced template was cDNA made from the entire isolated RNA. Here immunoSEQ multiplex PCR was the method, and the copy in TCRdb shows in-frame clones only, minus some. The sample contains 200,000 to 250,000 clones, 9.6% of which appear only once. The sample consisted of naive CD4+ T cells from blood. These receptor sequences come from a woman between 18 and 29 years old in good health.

CDR3 sequence (DNA): TGTGCCAGCTCTAGCGGATTATACAATGAGCAGTTCTTC. Translation gives CASSSGLYNEQFF. The chain links TRBV2 to TRBJ2-1; 7 nucleotides line up with TRBD2. The CDR3 is 13 residues long. V lost 8 bases, J lost 4 bases, and 5 bases stayed unmatched. CDR1 and CDR2 from the germline V gene are SNHLY and FYNNEI. Combining the CDR3 with reference TRBV2 and TRBJ2-1 gives the whole variable domain EPEVTQTPSHQVTQMGQEVILRCVPISNHLYFYWYRQILGQKVEFLVSFYNNEISEKSEIFDDQFSVERPDGSNFTLKIRSTKLEDSAMYFCASSSGLYNEQFFGPGTRLTVL.

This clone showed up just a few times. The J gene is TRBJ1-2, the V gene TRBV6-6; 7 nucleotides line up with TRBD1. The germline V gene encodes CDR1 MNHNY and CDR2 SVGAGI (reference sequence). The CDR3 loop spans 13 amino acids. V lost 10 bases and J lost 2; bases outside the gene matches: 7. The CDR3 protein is CATRQGPNYGYTF. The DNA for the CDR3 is TGTGCCACAAGACAGGGACCCAACTATGGCTACACCTTC.

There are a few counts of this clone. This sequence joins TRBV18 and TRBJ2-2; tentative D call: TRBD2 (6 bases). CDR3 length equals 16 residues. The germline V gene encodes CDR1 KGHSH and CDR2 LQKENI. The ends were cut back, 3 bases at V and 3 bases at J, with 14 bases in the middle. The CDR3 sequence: CASSPYRREHTGELFF. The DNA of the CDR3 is TGTGCCAGCTCACCCTACCGGAGGGAGCACACCGGGGAGCTGTTTTTT.

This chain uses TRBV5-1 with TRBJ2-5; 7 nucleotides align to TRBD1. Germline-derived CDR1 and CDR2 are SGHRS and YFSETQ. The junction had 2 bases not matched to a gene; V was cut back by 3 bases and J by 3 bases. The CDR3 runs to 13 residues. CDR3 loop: CASSYGQEETQYF. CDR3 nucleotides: TGCGCCAGCAGCTACGGACAGGAAGAGACCCAGTACTTC.

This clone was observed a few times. In nucleotides, the CDR3 is TGTGCCACCGACCCACGTTTTGCGGGGGTGACAGATACGCAGTATTTT. It encodes CATDPRFAGVTDTQYF. The chain combines TRBV28 with TRBJ2-3; 7 bases align to TRBD2. This CDR3 is 16 amino acids long. V dropped 10 bases and J dropped 3; count of bases not matched to a gene: 16. Germline V CDR1 and CDR2: MDHEN, SYDVKM. Together with reference TRBV28 and TRBJ2-3, the CDR3 gives the full variable domain: DVKVTQSSRYLVKRTGEKVFLECVQDMDHENMFWYRQDPGLGLRLIYFSYDVKMKEKGDIPEGYSVSREKKERFSLILESASTNQTSMYLCATDPRFAGVTDTQYFGPGTRLTVL.

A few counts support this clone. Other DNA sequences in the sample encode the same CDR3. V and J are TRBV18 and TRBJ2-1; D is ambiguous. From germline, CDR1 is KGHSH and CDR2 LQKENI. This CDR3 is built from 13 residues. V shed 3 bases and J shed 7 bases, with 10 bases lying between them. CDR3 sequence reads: CASSPGLGNEQFF. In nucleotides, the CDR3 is TGTGCCAGCTCACCCGGTCTCGGGAATGAGCAGTTCTTC.

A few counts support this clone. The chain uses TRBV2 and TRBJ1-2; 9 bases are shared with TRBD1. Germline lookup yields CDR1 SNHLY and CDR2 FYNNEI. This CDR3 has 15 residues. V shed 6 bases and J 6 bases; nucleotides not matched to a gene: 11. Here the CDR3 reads CASRPTDRGIDGYTF. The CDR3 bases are TGTGCCAGCAGGCCCACGGACAGGGGTATAGATGGCTACACCTTC.

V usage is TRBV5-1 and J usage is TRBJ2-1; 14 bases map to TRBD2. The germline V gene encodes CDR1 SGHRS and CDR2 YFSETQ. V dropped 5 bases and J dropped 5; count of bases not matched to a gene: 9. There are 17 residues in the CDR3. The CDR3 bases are TGCGCCAGCAGTCCGGGACTAGCGGGAGCGGGAAACAATGAGCAGTTCTTC. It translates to CASSPGLAGAGNNEQFF.

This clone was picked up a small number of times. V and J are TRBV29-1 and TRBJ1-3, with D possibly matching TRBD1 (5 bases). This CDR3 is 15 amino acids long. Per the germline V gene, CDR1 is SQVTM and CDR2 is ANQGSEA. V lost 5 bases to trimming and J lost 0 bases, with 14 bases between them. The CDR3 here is CSVTLRESSGNTIYF. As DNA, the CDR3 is TGCAGCGTTACGCTCAGGGAAAGCTCTGGAAACACCATATATTTT.

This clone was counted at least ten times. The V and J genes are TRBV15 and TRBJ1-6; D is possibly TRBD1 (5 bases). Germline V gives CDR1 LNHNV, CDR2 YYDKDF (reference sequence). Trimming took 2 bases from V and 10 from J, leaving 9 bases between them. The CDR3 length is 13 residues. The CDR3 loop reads CATSRQGSSPLHF. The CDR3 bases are TGTGCCACCAGCAGACAGGGTAGCTCACCCCTCCACTTT.